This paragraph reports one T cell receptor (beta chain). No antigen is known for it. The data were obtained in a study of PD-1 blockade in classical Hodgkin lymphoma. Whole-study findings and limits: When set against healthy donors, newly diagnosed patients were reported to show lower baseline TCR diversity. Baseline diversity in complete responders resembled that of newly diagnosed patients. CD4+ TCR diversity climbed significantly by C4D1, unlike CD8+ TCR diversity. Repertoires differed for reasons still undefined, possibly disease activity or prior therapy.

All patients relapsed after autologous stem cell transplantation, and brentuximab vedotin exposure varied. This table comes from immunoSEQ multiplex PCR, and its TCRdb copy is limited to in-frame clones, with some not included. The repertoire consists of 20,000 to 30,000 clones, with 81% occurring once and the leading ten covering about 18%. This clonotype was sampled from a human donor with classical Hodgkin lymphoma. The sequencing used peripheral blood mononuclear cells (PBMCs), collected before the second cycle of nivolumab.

CDR3 coding DNA: TGCGCCAGCAATCAGGCTTTTGGACAGGGGGCTATTAATGAGCAGTTCTTC. Translated: CASNQAFGQGAINEQFF. V gene TRBV10-2 combines with J gene TRBJ2-1, with TRBD1 matching over 11 bases. From germline, CDR1 is WSHSY and CDR2 SAAADI. The CDR3 is made up of 17 amino acids. V lost 7 bases and J lost 7; bases outside the gene matches: 15.